This TCR beta chain stems from a study of cytomegalovirus exposure and HLA in healthy donors (dated by TCRdb to 2016 to 2017). Turning to the overall study: An earlier analysis of roughly 500 of the donors reported 276 Gb of sequence data and 117 million unique TCR beta sequences obtained from about 179 million T cells. An early release that covered fewer than 750 HLA-typed donors contained about 290 gigabases of sequencing data and 75 million to 100 million unique TCR sequences. Of the roughly 390 genotyped donors, 75% to 85% were placed in the genetic ancestry cluster associated with self-reported Caucasian donors. The study aimed to test whether cataloging public T cell receptors could reveal signatures of past pathogen exposure. The T cell repertoires of several hundred subjects were profiled by immunosequencing and related to cytomegalovirus serostatus. In addition to the first cohort of 666 subjects, a separate validation cohort of approximately 130 different subjects was used. To predict cytomegalovirus infection status, the study combined high-throughput TCR immunosequencing, statistical association of individual TCRs with disease status, and machine learning. In a later analysis, previously published TCR beta repertoires from several hundred donors were re-analyzed and high-resolution HLA genotyping was added so that TCR occurrence patterns could be studied. The later analysis used no new phenotypic data to find candidate immune exposures, relying instead on TCR beta sequences and their occurrence across donors. An earlier analysis of some 500 of the donors used high-throughput TCR beta sequencing to judge whether each TCR beta V gene segment behaved as functional or pseudogenic. Alongside the repertoire data, information on donor age, sex, ethnicity and CMV serostatus was compiled. A later genetic analysis used genome-wide SNP genotypes for about 55% of the 666 donors, treating that subset as a discovery cohort. All discovery cohort repertoires had been generated using a single sequencing platform. HLA typing covered class I and class II loci at four-digit resolution. The number of typed donors differed by locus: about 629-630 for A, B, C, DRB1 and DQB1; 500 to 550 for DQA1; 606 for DPA1; and some 450 for DPB1. Because of strong linkage in the cohort, 4 to 6 DR-DQ haplotypes were treated as single units for association and clustering. Among several hundred genotyped donors of the cohort, an average of approximately 240,000 unique TCR beta nucleotide sequences was sequenced per donor, of which approximately 19% were non-productive.

The cohort comprised some 680 healthy bone marrow donors. At the time of sampling, all cohort members were nominally healthy, though unrecorded immune exposures were likely present. The donor was CMV seronegative and belonged to the group of 350 to 400 seronegative cohort members. A peripheral blood sample was provided by each donor, and peripheral blood mononuclear cells were used for TCR beta sequencing. The Qiagen DNeasy Blood Extraction Kit was used to extract genomic DNA from the blood cell samples. Receptor amplification or capture employed the immunoSEQ multiplex PCR assay. For the multiplex PCR, a mixture combining 60 forward primers for TCR Vbeta segments and 13 reverse primers for TCR Jbeta segments was used. A multiplex PCR assay on genomic DNA amplified the CDR3 region of rearranged TCR beta genes. The amplified TCR beta libraries were sequenced on the Illumina HiSeq System as 87-base-pair reads. Processing in the source paper ran as follows. In a later analysis, roughly 80 million unique TCR beta chains were counted across the approximately 620 repertoires, and around 11 million of these chains were shared by at least two donors. Raw reads were error-corrected and collapsed into unique sequences by a nearest-neighbor algorithm in which closely related sequences were merged to remove PCR and sequencing errors. Alignment of CDR3 sequences to IMGT reference sequences was used to assign V, D and J gene segments. For a sequence to be retained, a match of at least six nucleotides was required to both a V gene segment and a J gene segment. A rearrangement was called productive if the CDR3 had no stop codons and remained in frame with V and J, and every other rearrangement was called non-productive. Following IMGT convention, CDR3 was defined as the stretch from the second conserved V-encoded cysteine up to the conserved J-encoded phenylalanine. The earlier analysis of 500 to 650 of the donors excluded any sequence lacking an unambiguous match to a single V gene segment. In an earlier analysis of some 590 of the donors, a V segment was called functional when productive rearrangements were above 56.7%, and segregating when the standard deviation between donors exceeded 5%. A statistical classification framework was developed to diagnose cytomegalovirus status using the catalog of TCR beta chain sequences. A later analysis assigned V and J genes by comparing TCR nucleotide sequences with IMGT/GENE-DB human TR gene sequences. The TCRdist pipeline was used in a later analysis to assign CDR3 sequences and most-parsimonious VDJ recombination scenarios. In a later analysis, each TCR beta chain was defined by its CDR3 amino acid sequence together with its V-gene family, and reads without a unique V-gene family were excluded. To address suspected cross-contamination and a sequencing artifact, a later analysis removed over 500 highly shared, low-generation-probability nucleotide sequences. For each public chain, a later analysis derived a clonal expansion index from normalized ranks of inferred template counts within each repertoire. In a later analysis, generation probabilities were computed with a VDJ recombination model fitted to out-of-frame rearrangements, and the resulting probabilities were checked against IGoR. In a later analysis, hypergeometric tests were used to score TCR-TCR, TCR-HLA and TCR-CMV co-occurrence, with a repertoire-size bias correction applied to TCR pairs. To estimate false discovery rates, a later analysis permuted the HLA or CMV assignments 20 times. In a later analysis, co-occurring TCRs were grouped with DBSCAN, and TCRdist sequence similarity was added when clustering was performed within HLA-allele-positive subsets. Repertoires with fewer than 30,000 or more than 120,000 public chains, plus five repertoires with anomalous nucleotide sharing, were excluded from co-occurrence clustering. TCRdb retrieved this table from immuneACCESS and kept in-frame rearrangements only. Not all clones are present; in checked studies, unresolved V genes account for under half, and no reason is known for the remainder. V and J calls and clone size come straight from that table; D and trimming were deduced from the DNA. The sample data list around 250,000 clones, and roughly 91% of these were observed just once. The ten largest make up about 1.7% of the sample.

In regard to this clone: The target of this receptor is not known. At one of its ends the junction is not consistent with the germline gene, which may arise from a read error.

The full study reports these points: V-gene and J-gene trimming of TCR beta chains was associated with a missense DCLRE1C variant in a later genetic analysis, and the association was replicated in an independent cohort. The earlier analysis of some 540 of the donors excluded some 16 rarely observed V segments, including chromosome 9 orphons, because counts were too low. It was suggested by the authors that the approach could potentially be generalized to other disease states and immunological phenotypes. When HLA alleles, especially DR and DQ, strongly co-occurred, attributing TCR associations to individual alleles was difficult. Because HLA typing was unavailable for some donors at each locus, only the typed subset was used in association tests. Most TCR sequences were seen in very few donors, while some public TCRs were found in many individuals. The study gave a list of around 170 TCR beta chains associated with cytomegalovirus. In a later analysis, TCR association rates were found to vary across HLA loci, with the most associated TCRs seen for DRB1 alleles and the fewest for HLA-C alleles. Linkage disequilibrium might explain the correlated functional status among segregating V segments, but an unknown experimental factor could not be excluded. A later analysis associated some 17,000 TCR beta sequences with specific HLA alleles at a false discovery rate of 0.05. A cluster of highly shared sequence variants was judged likely to represent a technical artifact of the sequencing pipeline. A further reported finding was that TCR beta sequences accurately predicted the HLA-A and HLA-B alleles for most subjects in the first cohort. A few of the identified cytomegalovirus-associated TCR beta chains were confirmed in vitro to be specific for cytomegalovirus antigens. In a later analysis, several top co-occurrence clusters were reported to appear linked to parvovirus B19, influenza, CMV and Epstein-Barr virus. In both the original and validation cohorts, the classifier was reported to diagnose cytomegalovirus status with high specificity and sensitivity. Some IMGT-functional V segments, including TRBV6-2 and TRBV6-3, could not be told apart with the 87-base-pair reads, so those segments were excluded. The cohort was sequenced for TCR beta chains only, and without alpha or paired-chain data the features that could be detected were limited. Broadly in line with IMGT annotations, most TCR beta V segments showed up in productive rearrangements about 87% or about 30% of the time in an earlier analysis of a few hundred of the donors. A later genetic analysis reported fewer N-insertions in productive TCRs among donors in an Asian-associated ancestry cluster than the approximately 670-donor mean. For the cohort, immune exposure information was limited to CMV serostatus. A later analysis found that most CMV-associated TCR beta chains appeared HLA-restricted, with HLA associations seemingly driven largely by CMV exposure. A later analysis found that HLA-associated TCR beta chains were more clonally expanded and had lower generation probabilities than equally common non-associated chains. Presence/absence analyses assumed roughly uniform sequencing depth across donors, an assumption that may not hold.

Counted from cysteine to phenylalanine, this CDR3 has 18 amino acids. CDR3 DNA is the only sequence kept; it has 54 bases, read in frame from the first base. As encoded in the germline V gene (reference sequence), CDR1 is SSHAT while CDR2 is FNYEAQ. The sample comprised PBMCs. This TCR was sampled from a girl aged 2 to 9 in good health and CMV-seronegative. Rearrangement joined TRBV7-7 to TRBJ2-1, with 8 bases aligning to TRBD2. CDR3 region: CASSTEAGRGLRFYEQFF. Read as DNA, the sequence is TGTGCTAGCAGCACCGAGGCCGGGAGGGGACTCCGCTTTTATGAGCAGTTCTTC.